This TCR beta chain came from a study of control samples from healthy donors and cancer patients (dated by TCRdb to 2018 to 2020). Receptor libraries were prepared by the immunoSEQ multiplex PCR assay. TCRdb's version of the immuneACCESS table is confined to in-frame rearrangements and falls short of the full clone set. An unresolved V gene accounts for under half of the shortfall where checked; the remainder is of unknown origin. Counted in this sample were 140,000 or so clones; around nine tenths of them appeared once. The ten largest clones take up over 4.5% of the sample. There are 15 amino acids in the CDR3, from cysteine to phenylalanine inclusive. The retained sequence is limited to the CDR3, 45 bases, with the frame set at the first base. The germline V gene (reference sequence) yields SGHNT for CDR1 and YYREEE for CDR2. Trimming removed 2 bases from V and 0 bases from J, leaving 9 bases between the germline ends.

This clone showed up just a few times. The antigen it recognizes is unknown. No base quality information exists; no much larger clone differs at one position. The rearrangement combines TRBV5-4 with TRBJ2-1; the D gene lacks a confident call. Sequencing was done on a sample of blood. The receptor was derived from a young man in good health. The encoded CDR3 is CASSLPDRSYNEQFF. Here is the DNA: TGTGCCAGCAGCTTACCGGACCGCTCCTACAATGAGCAGTTCTTC.